The source of this TCR beta chain is a study of CD4 T cells in relation to SARS-CoV-2 and coronaviruses. Overall study: TCR beta CDR3s were sequenced after roughly ten-day antigen culture of PBMCs. General study findings and limits: Samples before the pandemic and after infection were not matched within any donor.

CD4+ T cells from unexposed donors were obtained before the COVID-19 pandemic (2011-2018). After less than 11 days of culture, CD4+ T cells were isolated. Cultures received half-medium IL-2 refreshes on days 3 and 7. Data came from immunoSEQ multiplex PCR; TCRdb stores just in-frame clones and leaves some out. Of roughly 18,000 clones listed, around four fifths were seen once; the top ten hold about 20%. Notes on this clone: Its antigen is unidentified.

This TCR was sampled from a human donor in good health. The sequenced sample was CD4+ T cells from PBMCs, cultured in vitro.

The CDR3 DNA follows: TGTGCCACCAGCAATCCGAGCCGGGAGGGCCTCACCGGGGAGCTGTTTTTT. It is translated as CATSNPSREGLTGELFF. The chain recombines TRBV15 with TRBJ2-2; 8 bases match TRBD2. Losses at the gene ends were 4 bases for V and 4 bases for J; bases not matched to a gene: 11. The CDR3 has 17 residues. Germline CDR1 and CDR2: LNHNV and YYDKDF (reference sequence).